This is a list of T cell receptor beta chains from one sample in a study of T-cell memory formation after mild COVID-19. A single record per CDR3 protein comes from TCRdb applying MiXCR to the 5' RACE reads. The profile shows roughly 450,000 distinct CDR3 sequences, around a sixth of them singletons. Sequenced: PBMCs or a T cell subset sorted from them (not recorded which). All receptors derive from an adult woman who had mild COVID-19 (a few samples of this study predate the infection). Cell type and time point are not known. The CDR3 runs from the conserved cysteine through the conserved F or W. D genes are given only for firm matches. Not all rows give a size; the values are once, few, many and, for expanded clones, a class.

15	-	TRBV9	-	TRBJ2-6	TGTGCCAGCGGCTCGTCGACGGGGGGGGCCAACGTCCTGACTTTC	CASGSSTGGANVLTF
14	-	TRBV3-1	-	TRBJ2-7	TGTGCCAGCAGCCAAGAGGCGGCATCCTACGAGCAGTACTTC	CASSQEAASYEQYF
16	few	TRBV5-5	-	TRBJ1-1	TGTGCCAGCAGCTTGGGTTTAGGTTCGGGTGTGGATGAAGCTTTCTTT	CASSLGLGSGVDEAFF
14	-	TRBV7-9	-	TRBJ1-2	TGTGCCAGCAGCTTATCAGTAAATAACTATGGCTACACCTTC	CASSLSVNNYGYTF
17	-	TRBV7-9	-	TRBJ1-1	TGTGCCAGCAGCTTAGTACGGCAGGGAGGATTGTTCACTGAAGCTTTCTTT	CASSLVRQGGLFTEAFF
13	few	TRBV12-3/TRBV12-4	-	TRBJ1-2	TGTGCCAGCAGTTTACGGTCCGGCTATGGCTACACCTTC	CASSLRSGYGYTF
13	-	TRBV20-1	-	TRBJ1-2	TGCAGTGCGCCCCCGCCAGGGACCTATGGCTACACCTTC	CSAPPPGTYGYTF
12	few	TRBV4-1	-	TRBJ2-7	TGCGCCAGCAGCCAGGGGGTTAGGGAGCAGTACTTC	CASSQGVREQYF
16	-	TRBV7-9	TRBD2	TRBJ2-7	TGTGCCAGCAGCCGAACACTAGCGGGAAGCTCCTACGAGCAGTACTTC	CASSRTLAGSSYEQYF
16	-	TRBV5-5	-	TRBJ2-3	TGTGCCAGCAGGAGCCGTAACAGGCTCTTACCAGATACGCAGTATTTT	CASRSRNRLLPDTQYF
17	-	TRBV9	TRBD1	TRBJ1-2	TGTGCCAGCAGCGTTGACACCGGACAGGGGAATACGCATGGCTACACCTTC	CASSVDTGQGNTHGYTF
15	-	TRBV27	-	TRBJ2-7	TGTGCCAGCAGTTTATCAGTCCGGACGCAGTACGAGCAGTACTTC	CASSLSVRTQYEQYF
15	-	TRBV20-1	TRBD2	TRBJ2-1	TGCAGTGCTCCGACTAGCGGCAGCTCCTACAATGAGCAGTTCTTC	CSAPTSGSSYNEQFF
14	-	TRBV12-3/TRBV12-4	-	TRBJ1-2	TGTGCCAGCAGTTTAGTTGGGACCCCTGATGGCTACACCTTC	CASSLVGTPDGYTF
16	-	TRBV20-1	-	TRBJ2-3	TGCAGTGCTAGAGATCGACGCCTTACTCTCTTGGATACGCAGTATTTT	CSARDRRLTLLDTQYF
13	-	TRBV24-1	TRBD1	TRBJ2-1	TGTGCCACCAGCGTGGGACAGTACAATGAGCAGTTCTTC	CATSVGQYNEQFF